A selection of T cell receptor beta chains follows, all from one sample in a study of early T cells in non-severe SARS-CoV-2 infection. MiXCR, applied by TCRdb to the 5' RACE reads, yields one record per CDR3 protein. Of approximately 26,000 distinct CDR3 sequences in the sample, over 3.5% are singletons; the top ten hold around 4.3%. The sequencing sample was made of whole blood. These receptors were taken from an adult who was a healthcare worker with PCR-confirmed SARS-CoV-2 infection or an uninfected control (not recorded which). The CDR3 runs from the conserved cysteine through the conserved F or W. The D gene is left open where the match is weak. Clone size is stated in some rows and not others, as once, few, many or a class when expanded.

D | J | size | V | CDR3 | DNA
- | TRBJ1-1 | many | TRBV7-9 | CASSSGGITEAFF | TGTGCCAGCAGCTCCGGGGGAATCACTGAAGCTTTCTTT
TRBD2 | TRBJ2-1 | many | TRBV7-2 | CASSFALAGERNEQFF | TGTGCCAGCAGCTTCGCCCTAGCGGGAGAAAGGAATGAGCAGTTCTTC
- | TRBJ1-1 | - | TRBV2 | CASSDWGGPTEAFF | TGTGCCAGCAGTGATTGGGGGGGGCCTACTGAAGCTTTCTTT
TRBD1 | TRBJ2-1 | - | TRBV11-3 | CASSVGQGAGNEQFF | TGTGCCAGCAGCGTCGGACAGGGGGCTGGCAATGAGCAGTTCTTC
TRBD2 | TRBJ2-3 | many | TRBV7-6 | CASSLASGGSTDTQYF | TGTGCCAGCAGCTTAGCTAGCGGGGGTAGCACAGATACGCAGTATTTT
- | TRBJ2-7 | many | TRBV20-1 | CSVSASSYEQYF | TGCAGTGTCTCCGCTAGCTCCTACGAGCAGTACTTC
TRBD2 | TRBJ2-1 | - | TRBV12-3/TRBV12-4 | CASSFGAGVNEQFF | TGTGCCAGCAGTTTCGGAGCGGGAGTCAATGAGCAGTTCTTC
TRBD2 | TRBJ2-7 | many | TRBV7-2 | CASSSGSGRASYEQYF | TGTGCCAGCAGCAGCGGAAGCGGGAGGGCCAGCTACGAGCAGTACTTC
- | TRBJ1-1 | many | TRBV6-2/TRBV6-3 | CASSLQVSTEAFF | TGTGCCAGCAGTCTACAGGTTAGCACTGAAGCTTTCTTT
TRBD2 | TRBJ2-3 | many | TRBV7-3 | CASSLTSGPSTDTQYF | TGTGCCAGCAGCCTGACTAGCGGCCCTAGCACAGATACGCAGTATTTT
TRBD2 | TRBJ2-3 | many | TRBV5-4 | CASSSGEGTDTQYF | TGTGCCAGCAGCTCTGGGGAGGGAACAGATACGCAGTATTTT
- | TRBJ2-6 | - | TRBV21-1 | CASRNSLRAGSGANVLTF | TGTGCCAGCAGAAACTCGCTCCGGGCTGGCTCTGGGGCCAACGTCCTGACTTTC
TRBD2 | TRBJ2-2 | many | TRBV7-8 | CASSQRLAGVNTGELFF | TGTGCCAGCAGCCAAAGACTAGCGGGAGTGAACACCGGGGAGCTGTTTTTT
- | TRBJ2-2 | many | TRBV28 | CASSLVARLTGELFF | TGTGCCAGCAGTTTGGTAGCCAGACTGACCGGGGAGCTGTTTTTT
TRBD1 | TRBJ1-1 | many | TRBV6-6 | CASRDRDNTEAFF | TGTGCCAGTAGGGACAGGGACAACACTGAAGCTTTCTTT
- | TRBJ2-1 | many | TRBV19 | CASSVGEAEQFF | TGTGCCAGTAGTGTCGGGGAAGCTGAGCAGTTCTTC
- | TRBJ2-4 | few | TRBV29-1 | CSVEGYLGVGNIQYF | TGCAGCGTTGAAGGGTATTTGGGGGTTGGAAACATTCAGTACTTC
TRBD2 | TRBJ2-7 | few | TRBV20-1 | CSARDPAGGPYEQYF | TGCAGTGCTAGAGATCCGGCGGGAGGGCCGTACGAGCAGTACTTC
- | TRBJ2-1 | medium-sized | TRBV7-6 | CASSLEAAVSSYNEQFF | TGTGCCAGCAGCTTAGAGGCAGCGGTGAGCTCCTACAATGAGCAGTTCTTC
TRBD1 | TRBJ2-7 | few | TRBV7-4 | CASSLWGDRGPYEQYF | TGTGCCAGCAGCTTATGGGGAGACAGGGGACCCTACGAGCAGTACTTC
- | TRBJ1-2 | medium-sized | TRBV29-1 | CSGAGVNYGYTF | TGCAGCGGGGCGGGGGTGAACTATGGCTACACCTTC
- | TRBJ2-3 | many | TRBV11-2 | CASSSGPSTDTQYF | TGTGCCAGCAGCTCGGGACCTAGCACAGATACGCAGTATTTT
- | TRBJ1-5 | medium-sized | TRBV20-1 | CSVGSPGFQPQHF | TGCAGTGTTGGCTCCCCGGGATTTCAGCCCCAGCATTTT
TRBD2 | TRBJ2-5 | few | TRBV4-1 | CASSPSTSGGKETQYF | TGCGCCAGCAGCCCAAGTACTAGCGGGGGAAAAGAGACCCAGTACTTC
- | TRBJ1-1 | many | TRBV14 | CASSQQGTEAFF | TGTGCCAGCAGCCAACAGGGGACTGAAGCTTTCTTT
TRBD1 | TRBJ2-5 | many | TRBV10-2 | CASRMGQGRETQYF | TGCGCCAGCAGGATGGGACAGGGGAGGGAGACCCAGTACTTC
- | TRBJ1-2 | many | TRBV30 | CAWSWGLSYTF | TGTGCCTGGAGTTGGGGCTTGAGCTACACCTTC
TRBD1 | TRBJ2-1 | many | TRBV14 | CASSQVRGLVEQFF | TGTGCCAGCAGCCAAGTCAGGGGGCTTGTTGAGCAGTTCTTC
- | TRBJ1-5 | many | TRBV3-1 | CASSPQGGKPQHF | TGTGCCAGCAGCCCCCAAGGCGGAAAGCCCCAGCATTTT
- | TRBJ2-5 | - | TRBV4-2 | CASSQDLRATQYF | TGTGCCAGCAGCCAAGATCTGAGGGCGACCCAGTACTTC
TRBD2 | TRBJ2-1 | many | TRBV11-2 | CASSLVGLAGPSSYNEQFF | TGTGCCAGCAGCTTAGTTGGACTAGCGGGGCCAAGCTCCTACAATGAGCAGTTCTTC
- | TRBJ1-6 | many | TRBV7-9 | CASSEQGTYNSPLHF | TGTGCCAGCAGCGAACAGGGAACCTATAATTCACCCCTCCACTTT
- | TRBJ1-2 | few | TRBV30 | CACSSEPNYGYTF | TGTGCCTGTTCGTCGGAGCCTAACTATGGCTACACCTTC
- | TRBJ1-1 | many | TRBV29-1 | CSVVPGTEAFF | TGCAGCGTGGTACCGGGGACCGAAGCTTTCTTT
TRBD2 | TRBJ2-1 | few | TRBV7-7 | CASSIGLAGGEEQFF | TGTGCCAGCAGCATAGGACTAGCGGGAGGGGAGGAGCAGTTCTTC
- | TRBJ1-2 | many | TRBV10-3 | CAISESVGNYGYTF | TGTGCCATCAGTGAGTCAGTCGGGAACTATGGCTACACCTTC
- | TRBJ1-6 | - | TRBV6-1 | CASSELSTGSPLHF | TGTGCCAGCAGTGAACTAAGCACAGGCTCACCCCTCCACTTT
- | TRBJ2-2 | many | TRBV7-8 | CASSLVPGITGELFF | TGTGCCAGCAGCTTAGTTCCGGGGATAACCGGGGAGCTGTTTTTT
- | TRBJ2-7 | many | TRBV5-1 | CASSLGEYHEQYF | TGCGCCAGCAGCTTGGGGGAGTACCACGAGCAGTACTTC